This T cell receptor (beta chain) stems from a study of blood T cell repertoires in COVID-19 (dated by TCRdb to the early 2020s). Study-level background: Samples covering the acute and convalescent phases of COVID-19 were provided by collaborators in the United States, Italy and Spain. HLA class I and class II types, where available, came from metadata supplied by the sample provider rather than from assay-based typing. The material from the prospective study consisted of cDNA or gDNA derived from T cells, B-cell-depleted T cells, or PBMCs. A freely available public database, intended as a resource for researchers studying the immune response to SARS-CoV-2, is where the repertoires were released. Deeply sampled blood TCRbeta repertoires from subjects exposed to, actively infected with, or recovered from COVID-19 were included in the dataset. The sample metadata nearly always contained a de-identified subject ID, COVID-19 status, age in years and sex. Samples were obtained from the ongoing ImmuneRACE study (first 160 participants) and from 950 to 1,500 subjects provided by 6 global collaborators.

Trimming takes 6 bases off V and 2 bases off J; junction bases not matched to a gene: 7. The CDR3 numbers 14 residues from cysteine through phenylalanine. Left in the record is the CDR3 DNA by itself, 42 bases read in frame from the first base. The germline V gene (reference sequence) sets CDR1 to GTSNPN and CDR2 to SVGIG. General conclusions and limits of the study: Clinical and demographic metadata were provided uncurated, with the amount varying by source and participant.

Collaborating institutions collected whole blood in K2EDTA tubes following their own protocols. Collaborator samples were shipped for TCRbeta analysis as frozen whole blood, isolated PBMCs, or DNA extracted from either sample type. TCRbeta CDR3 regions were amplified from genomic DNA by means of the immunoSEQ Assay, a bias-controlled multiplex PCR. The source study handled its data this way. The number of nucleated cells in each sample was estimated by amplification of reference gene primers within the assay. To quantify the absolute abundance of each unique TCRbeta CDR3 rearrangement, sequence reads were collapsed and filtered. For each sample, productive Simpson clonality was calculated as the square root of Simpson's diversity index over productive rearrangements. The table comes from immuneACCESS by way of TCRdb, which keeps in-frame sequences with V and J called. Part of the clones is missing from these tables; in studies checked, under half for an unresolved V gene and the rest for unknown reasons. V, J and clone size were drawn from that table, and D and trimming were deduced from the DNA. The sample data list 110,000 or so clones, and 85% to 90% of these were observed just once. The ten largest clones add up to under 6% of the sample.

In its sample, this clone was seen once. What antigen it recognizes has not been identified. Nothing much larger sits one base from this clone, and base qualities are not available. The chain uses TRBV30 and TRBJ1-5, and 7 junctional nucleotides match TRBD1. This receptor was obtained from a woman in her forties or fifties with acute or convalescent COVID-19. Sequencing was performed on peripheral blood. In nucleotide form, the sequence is TGTGCCTGTCAGACAGGGCCCCGCAATCAGCCCCAGCATTTT. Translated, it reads CACQTGPRNQPQHF.